This T cell receptor beta chain was found in a study of blood T cells in healthy people across ages. With a J-beta primer mix and a sample-barcoded 5' primer, a second PCR ran about 7 to 11 cycles. There were at least 3 million CDR3-containing paired-end reads obtained from each sample. Via MiXCR, TCRdb re-called the 5' RACE reads, giving one row per CDR3 protein. The data contain approximately 780,000 distinct CDR3 sequences, around a quarter of them singletons. The germline CDR1 and CDR2 sequences are DFQATT and SNEGSKA (reference sequence). This CDR3 is 13 amino acids long. These same data were also listed under a study on T cells of mothers and their children. From that report: The authors added sample barcodes and 2-4 random nucleotides using the M1S primer of the second PCR.

Sequencing was performed on blood. V is TRBV20-1 and J is TRBJ2-5; 10 positions agree with TRBD1. The J call may be faulty, since TRBJ2-7 better matches the DNA end. This TCR was sampled from a boy aged 5-17 years in good health. This CDR3 reads CSVGQGVVYEQYF. The DNA of the CDR3 is TGCAGTGTTGGACAGGGGGTAGTCTACGAGCAGTACTTC.